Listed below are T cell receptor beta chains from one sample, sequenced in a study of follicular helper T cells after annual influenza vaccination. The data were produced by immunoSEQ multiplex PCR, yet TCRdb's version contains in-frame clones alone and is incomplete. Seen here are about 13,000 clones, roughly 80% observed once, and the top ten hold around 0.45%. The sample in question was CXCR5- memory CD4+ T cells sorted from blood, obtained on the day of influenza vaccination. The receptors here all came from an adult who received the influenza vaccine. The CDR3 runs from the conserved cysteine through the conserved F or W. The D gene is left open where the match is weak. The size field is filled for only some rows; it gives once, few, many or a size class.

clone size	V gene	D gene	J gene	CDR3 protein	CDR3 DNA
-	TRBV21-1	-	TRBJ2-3	CASSTLAGRCTDTQYF	TGTGCCAGCAGCACGCTAGCGGGGCGATGCACAGATACGCAGTATTTT
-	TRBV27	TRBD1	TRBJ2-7	CASSLRGRGSYEQYF	TGTGCCAGCAGTTTACGAGGCAGGGGGTCCTACGAGCAGTACTTC
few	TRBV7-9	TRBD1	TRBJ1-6	CASSPTGGNYSPLHF	TGTGCCAGCAGCCCAACAGGGGGGAATTATTCACCCCTCCACTTT
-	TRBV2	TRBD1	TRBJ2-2	CASSARQGANTGELFF	TGTGCCAGCAGTGCAAGACAGGGGGCGAACACCGGGGAGCTGTTTTTT
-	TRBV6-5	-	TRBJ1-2	CASTPDGRYGYTF	TGTGCCAGCACTCCCGACGGACGCTATGGCTACACCTTC
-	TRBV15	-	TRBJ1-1	CATRTRMNTEAFF	TGTGCCACCAGGACAAGGATGAACACTGAAGCTTTCTTT
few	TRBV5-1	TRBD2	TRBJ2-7	CASSPASGGFEQYF	TGCGCCAGCAGTCCGGCTAGCGGGGGGTTCGAGCAGTACTTC
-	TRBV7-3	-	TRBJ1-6	CASSLYPNSPLHF	TGTGCCAGCAGCTTATACCCGAATTCACCCCTCCACTTT
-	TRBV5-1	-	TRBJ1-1	CASSLKTWEVAFF	TGCGCCAGCAGCCTAAAGACGTGGGAGGTAGCTTTCTTT
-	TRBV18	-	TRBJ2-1	CASSSPLANSYNEQFF	TGTGCCAGCTCATCCCCCCTAGCCAACTCCTACAATGAGCAGTTCTTC
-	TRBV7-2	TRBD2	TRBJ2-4	CASSLALRRGLAKNIQYF	TGTGCCAGCAGCTTAGCGCTTAGGCGGGGGTTAGCCAAAAACATTCAGTACTTC
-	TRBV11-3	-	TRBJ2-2	CASSLSLMSPGELFF	TGTGCCAGCAGCTTAAGCCTAATGTCACCCGGGGAGCTGTTTTTT
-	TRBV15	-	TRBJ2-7	CATSRDLSHREQYF	TGTGCCACCAGCAGAGATTTGTCCCACCGGGAGCAGTACTTC
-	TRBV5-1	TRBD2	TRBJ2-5	CASSPLSGGQETQYF	TGCGCCAGCAGCCCTCTCTCGGGGGGGCAAGAGACCCAGTACTTC
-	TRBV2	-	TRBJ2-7	CASSYRDKGSYEQYF	TGTGCCAGCAGTTACCGGGACAAGGGTTCCTACGAGCAGTACTTC
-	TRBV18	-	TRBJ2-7	CASSPLWTASSYEQYF	TGTGCCAGCTCACCACTCTGGACAGCTTCCTCCTACGAGCAGTACTTC
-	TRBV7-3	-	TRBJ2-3	CASLGPNSDTQYF	TGTGCCAGCCTGGGGCCGAACTCGGATACGCAGTATTTT